Presented here are 27 T cell receptor beta chains from one specimen sequenced in a study of cytomegalovirus exposure and HLA in healthy donors. It was with 60 Vbeta and 13 Jbeta primers that the PCR ran. Assay used: immunoSEQ multiplex PCR; TCRdb lists only in-frame clones, some missing. The sample consists of over 100,000 clones, 70% to 85% of them appearing once. Input material: PBMCs. Every receptor here comes from a female donor in good health and CMV-seronegative.

The chain joins TRBV6-1 to TRBJ1-3; 9 positions agree with TRBD1. The V gene end was trimmed by 4 bases and the J gene end by 3 bases; junction bases not matched to a gene: 4. Germline V gene data show CDR1 as MNHNS and CDR2 as SASEGT. CDR3 length equals 15 residues. CDR3 loop: CASSGGQGFGNTIYF. DNA for the CDR3: TGTGCCAGCAGTGGGGGACAGGGCTTTGGAAACACCATATATTTT.

This clone has a handful of counts. The rearrangement links TRBV5-4 to TRBJ2-7; 7 bases are shared with TRBD1. Looked up from germline, CDR1 is SGHNT and CDR2 is YYREEE (reference sequence). Trimming removed 5 bases from V and 2 bases from J; junction bases left unmatched: 10. CDR3 length: 15 amino acids. The chain's CDR3 is CASRSGTESTYEQYF. CDR3 nucleotide sequence: TGTGCCAGCAGATCCGGGACAGAAAGCACCTACGAGCAGTACTTC.

The V gene is TRBV30, the J gene TRBJ2-5, with no clear D. The V gene's germline CDR1 is GTSNPN and CDR2 SVGIG (reference sequence). V gave up 0 bases and J gave up 2 bases, with 13 bases separating them. The CDR3 runs to 15 residues. CDR3 amino acids: CAWSVPFRDQETQYF. CDR3 nucleotides: TGTGCCTGGAGTGTACCGTTTCGAGATCAAGAGACCCAGTACTTC.

The chain couples TRBV9 to TRBJ2-7; D is perhaps TRBD2 (6 bases). The V and J ends lost 1 base and 0 bases respectively, with 8 bases between them. Germline V gene sequence: CDR1 SGDLS, CDR2 YYNGEE. CDR3 length equals 14 residues. The CDR3 spells CASSVWRGSYEQYF. The CDR3 nucleotides are TGTGCCAGCAGCGTATGGCGGGGCTCCTACGAGCAGTACTTC.

V and J are TRBV6-1 and TRBJ1-2; tentative D call: TRBD1 (6 bases). The CDR3 sequence is 14 residues long. Germline values: CDR1 MNHNS, CDR2 SASEGT. Trimming removed 3 bases from V and 7 bases from J, with 15 bases in between. CDR3 amino acids: CASSESAGEIGYTF. The CDR3 region has the DNA TGTGCCAGCAGTGAGTCCGCAGGGGAGATTGGCTACACCTTC.

The chain joins TRBV7-3 to TRBJ2-5; TRBD2 might be the D (6 bases). V gave up 4 bases and J gave up 5 bases, with 17 bases separating them. CDR1 is SGHTA, CDR2 FQGTGA, per germline. This CDR3 is 15 amino acids long. The CDR3 coding sequence is TGTGCCAGCAGCTCTCGACCCGGGAGAGTGGAGACCCAGTACTTC. Its translation is CASSSRPGRVETQYF.

This clone was observed once. The V and J genes are TRBV9 and TRBJ2-2, with 7 positions matching TRBD1. Germline values: CDR1 SGDLS, CDR2 YYNGEE. The CDR3 has 13 amino acids. With V trimmed by 0 bases and J by 9 bases, 2 bases remained unmatched. The CDR3 reads CASSVGQGRELFF. The CDR3 DNA reads TGTGCCAGCAGCGTAGGACAGGGCCGGGAGCTGTTTTTT.

The V and J genes are TRBV7-6 and TRBJ2-5; 9 nucleotides align to TRBD1. This CDR3 contains 14 residues. CDR1 SGHVS and CDR2 FNYEAQ come from the germline V gene. V lost 5 bases and J lost 4; bases outside the gene matches: 5. The CDR3 sequence is CASSQNRGRETQYF. The DNA for the CDR3 is TGTGCCAGCAGCCAAAACAGGGGGCGAGAGACCCAGTACTTC.

The chain carries TRBV27 and TRBJ1-1; perhaps TRBD1 as D (6 bases). This CDR3 has 14 amino acids. From germline, CDR1 is MNHEY and CDR2 SMNVEV (reference sequence). Trimming took off 1 base at V and 5 bases at J, with 11 bases between the two ends. The CDR3 is CASSLLGQWTEAFF. The CDR3 bases are TGTGCCAGCAGTTTATTGGGACAATGGACTGAAGCTTTCTTT.

The gene calls are TRBV7-9 and TRBJ1-2; 7 positions agree with TRBD1. The CDR3 consists of 15 residues. J was trimmed by 4 bases and V by 5 bases; bases with no gene match: 10. Germline CDR1 reads SEHNR; CDR2 reads FQNEAQ (reference sequence). The CDR3 spells CASSLPGQQTYGYTF. The CDR3 region has the DNA TGTGCCAGCAGCCTGCCGGGACAGCAAACCTATGGCTACACCTTC. The variable domain in full, with the rest retrieved from reference TRBV7-9 and TRBJ1-2, is DTGVSQNPRHKITKRGQNVTFRCDPISEHNRLYWYRQTLGQGPEFLTYFQNEAQLEKSRLLSDRFSAERPKGSFSTLEIQRTEQGDSAMYLCASSLPGQQTYGYTFGSGTRLTVV.

The chain is built from TRBV5-1 and TRBJ2-3; 13 positions agree with TRBD2. The CDR3 length is 17 residues. The V segment lost 4 bases and the J segment 0 bases; nucleotides outside the gene matches: 5. Germline V gene lookup returns CDR1 SGHRS and CDR2 YFSETQ. The DNA of the CDR3 is TGCGCCAGCAGCAAGGGACTAGCGGGAACGAGCACAGATACGCAGTATTTT. This sequence encodes CASSKGLAGTSTDTQYF.

The J gene is TRBJ1-1, the V gene TRBV20-1; D remains ambiguous. CDR3 length equals 11 residues. CDR1 is DFQATT, CDR2 SNEGSKA, per germline (reference sequence). The V and J ends lost 3 bases and 6 bases respectively, with 8 bases between them. The DNA of the CDR3 is TGCAGTGCTAGGTGGCTCTCTGAAGCTTTCTTT. Protein sequence: CSARWLSEAFF.

V gene TRBV18 combines with J gene TRBJ1-4, with a tentative D call TRBD1 (5 bases). Trimming stripped 2 bases from V and 0 bases from J, with 10 bases between. The germline CDR1 and CDR2 sequences are KGHSH and LQKENI. The CDR3 totals 16 residues. The DNA of the CDR3 is TGTGCCAGCTCACCAGGGGGACTTGCAACTAATGAAAAACTGTTTTTT. Its translation is CASSPGGLATNEKLFF.

The chain combines TRBV19 with TRBJ2-2; a possible D gene is TRBD1 (5 bases). Germline CDR1 reads LNHDA; CDR2 reads SQIVND (reference sequence). The CDR3 length is 15 residues. Trimming removed 5 bases at V and 6 bases at J, with 16 bases between. CDR3 nucleotides: TGTGCCAGTAGTCTTTCCCGCAGGGCACCCGGGGAGCTGTTTTTT. Protein product: CASSLSRRAPGELFF.

The V and J genes are TRBV9 and TRBJ2-3, with 9 positions matching TRBD1. The CDR3 has 14 residues. The V segment lost 4 bases and the J segment 6 bases; nucleotides outside the gene matches: 6. Germline V gene data show CDR1 as SGDLS and CDR2 as YYNGEE. The CDR3 region is CASSTGTGLDTQYF. The CDR3 DNA reads TGTGCCAGCAGCACCGGGACAGGGCTCGATACGCAGTATTTT.

The V call is TRBV5-1, the J call TRBJ2-7; D uncertain. The V and J ends lost 0 bases and 4 bases respectively, with 11 bases between them. The CDR3 covers 14 residues. Per the germline V gene, CDR1 is SGHRS and CDR2 is YFSETQ. In nucleotides, the CDR3 is TGCGCCAGCAGCTTGGAACTTGGTACTTACGAGCAGTACTTC. It yields the protein CASSLELGTYEQYF.

The rearrangement uses TRBV7-2 and TRBJ2-7, with TRBD1 as a possible D gene (7 bases). The V and J ends lost 5 bases and 3 bases respectively, with 14 bases between them. This CDR3 comprises 14 residues. Looked up from germline, CDR1 is SGHTA and CDR2 is FQGNSA. The CDR3 DNA reads TGTGCCAGCAGCCCAGGGGGAGGACTCTACGAGCAGTACTTC. This sequence encodes CASSPGGGLYEQYF.

This chain uses TRBV18 with TRBJ2-7; 8 bases align to TRBD1. The V segment lost 0 bases and the J segment 3 bases; nucleotides outside the gene matches: 7. Germline V CDR1 and CDR2: KGHSH, LQKENI. This CDR3 region has 16 residues. The CDR3 region is CASSPPQGASLYEQYF. The DNA for the CDR3 is TGTGCCAGCTCACCACCCCAGGGGGCCAGCCTCTACGAGCAGTACTTC.

This rearrangement joins TRBV4-3 to TRBJ2-7; 8 bases fit TRBD2. Germline V gives CDR1 LGHNA, CDR2 YSLEER. The V and J ends lost 0 bases and 7 bases, in that order; junction bases with no gene match: 8. The CDR3 is 15 residues long. Here the CDR3 DNA reads TGCGCCAGCAGCCAAGAAACTAGCGGAGTGGGAGAGCAGTACTTC. It translates to CASSQETSGVGEQYF.

This clone has just one count. The chain combines TRBV30 with TRBJ2-4; 7 bases fit TRBD2. This CDR3 contains 13 residues. Per the germline V gene, CDR1 is GTSNPN and CDR2 is SVGIG (reference sequence). The V segment lost 8 bases and the J segment 5 bases; nucleotides outside the gene matches: 9. The CDR3 DNA reads as TGTGCCGGGGGGGTGGGGCAGGAAAACATTCAGTACTTC. Protein sequence: CAGGVGQENIQYF.

V usage is TRBV29-1 and J usage is TRBJ1-1; TRBD1 agrees at 7 bases. CDR1 SQVTM and CDR2 ANQGSEA come from the germline V gene. The ends lost 7 bases at V and 3 bases at J; junction bases unmatched: 5. CDR3 length: 12 amino acids. CDR3 residues: CSAGGRDTEAFF. CDR3 nucleotides: TGCAGCGCAGGGGGTAGGGACACTGAAGCTTTCTTT. Full variable domain (outside the CDR3, taken from reference TRBV29-1 and TRBJ1-1): SAVISQKPSRDICQRGTSLTIQCQVDSQVTMMFWYRQQPGQSLTLIATANQGSEATYESGFVIDKFPISRPNLTFSTLTVSNMSPEDSSIYLCSAGGRDTEAFFGQGTRLTVV.

This chain uses TRBV6-5 with TRBJ1-4, with D hard to call. CDR3 length equals 14 residues. The germline V gene encodes CDR1 MNHEY and CDR2 SVGAGI. V was clipped by 5 bases and J by 7 bases, with 14 bases between them. This chain's CDR3 is CASSGRGGSEKLFF. Here the CDR3 DNA reads TGTGCCAGCAGTGGACGGGGAGGGAGTGAAAAACTGTTTTTT.

This clone has only one observation. The CDR3 protein is CASSARTRGETQYF. CDR3 DNA: TGTGCCAGCAGCGCTAGGACTAGAGGCGAGACCCAGTACTTC. The chain uses TRBV2 and TRBJ2-5, with 7 bases aligning to TRBD2. CDR3 length equals 14 residues. Germline CDR1 SNHLY, CDR2 FYNNEI. V dropped 6 bases and J dropped 5; count of bases not matched to a gene: 9.

This clone appeared a single time. The V and J genes are TRBV4-1 and TRBJ1-1; 7 nucleotides align to TRBD1. The germline CDR1 and CDR2 sequences are MGHRA and YSYEKL. The CDR3 is 16 residues long. Trimming took 1 base from V and 3 from J; bases not matched to a gene: 8. The CDR3 protein is CASSQVPQGQYTEAFF. In nucleotides, the CDR3 is TGCGCCAGCAGCCAAGTCCCCCAGGGACAGTACACTGAAGCTTTCTTT.

The chain joins TRBV5-1 to TRBJ1-1, with D maybe TRBD1 (6 bases). The CDR3 has 14 residues. Germline CDR1 and CDR2: SGHRS and YFSETQ. The germline V and J ends were trimmed by 3 bases and 0 bases, with 9 bases remaining between them. Here the CDR3 reads CASSWTDVNTEAFF. In DNA, the CDR3 is TGCGCCAGCAGCTGGACAGATGTGAACACTGAAGCTTTCTTT.

The chain recombines TRBV9 with TRBJ2-3, with unresolved D. CDR3 length: 15 amino acids. Germline CDR1 and CDR2: SGDLS and YYNGEE. Trimming left V 0 bases short and J 0 bases short, with 8 bases between. CDR3 in DNA: TGTGCCAGCAGCGTAGACCTAGTAAGCACAGATACGCAGTATTTT. Its protein is CASSVDLVSTDTQYF. Full variable domain (remainder filled in from reference TRBV9 and TRBJ2-3): DSGVTQTPKHLITATGQRVTLRCSPRSGDLSVYWYQQSLDQGLQFLIQYYNGEERAKGNILERFSAQQFPDLHSELNLSSLELGDSALYFCASSVDLVSTDTQYFGPGTRLTVL.

The chain joins TRBV4-3 to TRBJ1-2, with a weak D call TRBD1 (6 bases). CDR1 LGHNA and CDR2 YSLEER come from the germline V gene. V was cut by 0 bases and J by 5 bases, with 13 bases left in between. The CDR3 loop spans 15 amino acids. CDR3 in DNA: TGCGCCAGCAGCCAAGAAGGCAGGGGCGGGTATGGCTACACCTTC. Translated, it gives CASSQEGRGGYGYTF.